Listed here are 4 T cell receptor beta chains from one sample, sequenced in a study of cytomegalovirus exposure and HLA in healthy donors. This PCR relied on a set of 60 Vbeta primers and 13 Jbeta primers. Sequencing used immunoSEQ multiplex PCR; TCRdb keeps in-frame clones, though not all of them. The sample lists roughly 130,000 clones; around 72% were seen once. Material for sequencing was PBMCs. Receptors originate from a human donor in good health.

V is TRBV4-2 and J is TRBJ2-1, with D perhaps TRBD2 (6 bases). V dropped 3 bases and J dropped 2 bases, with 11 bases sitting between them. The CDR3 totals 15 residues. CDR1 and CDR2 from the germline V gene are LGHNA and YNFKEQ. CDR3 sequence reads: CASSHEGGPYNEQFF. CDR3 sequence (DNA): TGTGCCAGCAGCCACGAGGGAGGACCCTACAATGAGCAGTTCTTC.

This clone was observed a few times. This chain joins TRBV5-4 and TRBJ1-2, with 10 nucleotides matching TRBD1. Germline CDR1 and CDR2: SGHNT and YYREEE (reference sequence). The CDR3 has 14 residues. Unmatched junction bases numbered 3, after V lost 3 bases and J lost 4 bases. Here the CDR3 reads CASSSTGGAYGYTF. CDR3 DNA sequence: TGTGCCAGCAGCTCGACAGGGGGCGCCTATGGCTACACCTTC.

DNA for the CDR3: TGCGCCAGCAGCCTAGCGGGAGGGAGCACAGATACGCAGTATTTT. This encodes CASSLAGGSTDTQYF. The chain has TRBV4-3 and TRBJ2-3, with 11 bases identical to TRBD2. V lost 4 bases to trimming and J lost 0 bases; unmatched junction nucleotides: 0. The CDR3 consists of 15 residues. CDR1 and CDR2 (germline): LGHNA, YSLEER.

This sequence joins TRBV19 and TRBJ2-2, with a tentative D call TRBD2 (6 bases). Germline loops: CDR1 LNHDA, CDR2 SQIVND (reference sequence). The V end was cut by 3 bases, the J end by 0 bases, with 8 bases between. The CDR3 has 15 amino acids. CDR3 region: CASSISGANTGELFF. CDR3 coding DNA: TGTGCCAGTAGTATTTCGGGGGCGAACACCGGGGAGCTGTTTTTT.